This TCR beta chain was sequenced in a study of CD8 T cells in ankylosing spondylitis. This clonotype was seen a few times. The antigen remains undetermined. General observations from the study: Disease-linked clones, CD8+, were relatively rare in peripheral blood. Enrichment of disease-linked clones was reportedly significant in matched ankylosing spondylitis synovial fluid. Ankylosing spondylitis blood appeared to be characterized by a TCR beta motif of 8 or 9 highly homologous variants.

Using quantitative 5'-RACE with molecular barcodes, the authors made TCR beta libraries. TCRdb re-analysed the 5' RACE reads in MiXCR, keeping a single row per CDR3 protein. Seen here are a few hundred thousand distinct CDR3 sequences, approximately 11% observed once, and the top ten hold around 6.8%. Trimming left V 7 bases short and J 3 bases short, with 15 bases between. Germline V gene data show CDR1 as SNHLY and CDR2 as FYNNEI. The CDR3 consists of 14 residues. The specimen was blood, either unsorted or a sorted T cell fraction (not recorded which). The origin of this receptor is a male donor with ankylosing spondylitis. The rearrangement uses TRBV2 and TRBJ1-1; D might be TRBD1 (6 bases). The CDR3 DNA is TGTGCCAGCACCGAGGGGGTTGGGGACACTGAAGCTTTCTTT. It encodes CASTEGVGDTEAFF.